The next 30 T cell receptor beta chains were all read from a single sample in a study of OX40 agonist ivuxolimab in advanced cancers. Clones were read by immunoSEQ multiplex PCR, and TCRdb kept only the in-frame ones, dropping some. The sample lists over 45,000 clones; approximately 84% were seen once. The material sequenced was CD4+ or CD8+ T cells sorted from blood, taken in a trial of the OX40 agonist ivuxolimab. The receptor source for this set is an adult with an advanced solid tumor such as melanoma, head and neck, liver or kidney cancer.

The gene calls are TRBV4-1 and TRBJ2-1; possible D gene TRBD2, 6 bases. CDR1 MGHRA and CDR2 YSYEKL come from the germline V gene. The CDR3 covers 17 residues. V lost 0 bases, J lost 8 bases, and 20 bases lay in between. The CDR3 is CASSQDPPGNGGDEQFF. CDR3 DNA sequence: TGCGCCAGCAGCCAAGATCCCCCAGGGAATGGCGGGGATGAGCAGTTCTTC.

This chain links TRBV6-1 with TRBJ2-2, with D perhaps TRBD2 (7 bases). V was trimmed by 7 bases and J by 6 bases, leaving 15 bases between them. This CDR3 has 14 amino acids. The V gene's germline CDR1 is MNHNS and CDR2 SASEGT. CDR3 bases: TGTGCCAGCATAGCCGGGGGGCGGGCCGGGGAGCTGTTTTTT. Amino acid sequence: CASIAGGRAGELFF.

This sequence joins TRBV27 and TRBJ2-2, with D maybe TRBD2 (6 bases). The CDR3 has 17 amino acids. V lost 2 bases and J lost 4, with 17 bases in between. Germline CDR1 and CDR2: MNHEY and SMNVEV (reference sequence). This CDR3 reads CASSLNRIGGLTGELFF. CDR3 nucleotide sequence: TGTGCCAGCAGTTTAAATAGGATTGGGGGACTCACCGGGGAGCTGTTTTTT.

V and J are TRBV7-2 and TRBJ2-7; a weak D match, TRBD1 (6 bases). In germline, CDR1 is SGHTA, CDR2 FQGNSA. Trimming shortened V by 3 bases and J by 7 bases, and 10 bases separated the two germline ends. This CDR3 region has 12 residues. CDR3 bases: TGTGCCAGCAGCTTCAGGACAGTTGAGCAGTACTTC. Translating gives CASSFRTVEQYF.

The rearrangement joins TRBV6-5 to TRBJ1-4; no definite D call. This CDR3 spans 15 amino acids. V lost 0 bases to trimming and J lost 1 base, with 6 bases between them. Looked up from germline, CDR1 is MNHEY and CDR2 is SVGAGI. Here the CDR3 reads CASSYSGLTNEKLFF. DNA for the CDR3: TGTGCCAGCAGTTACTCAGGGTTAACTAATGAAAAACTGTTTTTT.

The J gene is TRBJ2-6, the V gene TRBV30; a weak D match, TRBD2 (6 bases). The CDR3 covers 15 residues. V lost 2 bases and J lost 3, with 11 bases in between. Germline V gene data show CDR1 as GTSNPN and CDR2 as SVGIG (reference sequence). CDR3 loop: CAWSLGGDGANVLTF. The CDR3 region has the DNA TGTGCCTGGAGTCTAGGAGGGGATGGGGCCAACGTCCTGACTTTC.

The CDR3 DNA reads as TGTGCCAGCAGTTTTATGGGGGCGAATGGCAACTCACCCCTCCACTTT. Translation: CASSFMGANGNSPLHF. The rearrangement links TRBV27 to TRBJ1-6, with D possibly being TRBD1 (6 bases). This CDR3 comprises 16 residues. Germline CDR1 is MNHEY and CDR2 is SMNVEV (reference sequence). Trimming cost V 3 bases and J 10 bases, with 19 bases left between them.

Of note for this clone: Its ends do not fully match the called genes, so a read error is possible. The chain is built from TRBV9 and TRBJ2-1; D ambiguous. The length of the CDR3 is 12 residues. CDR1 and CDR2 from the germline V gene are SGDLS and YYNGEE. CDR3 sequence (DNA): TGTGCCAGCAGCCGAGCCTACCATGAGCAGTTCTTC. It specifies CASSRAYHEQFF.

V usage is TRBV19 and J usage is TRBJ2-7, with TRBD2 identical over 14 bases. CDR1 and CDR2 (germline): LNHDA, SQIVND (reference sequence). V was pared by 6 bases and J by 4 bases, with 23 bases of the junction left unmatched. The CDR3 covers 21 residues. The CDR3 here is CASRRPPPGRTSGRFNYEQYF. CDR3 sequence (DNA): TGTGCCAGTAGGCGACCCCCCCCGGGCCGGACTAGCGGGAGGTTTAATTACGAGCAGTACTTC.

The chain recombines TRBV7-2 with TRBJ1-3; tentatively, D is TRBD1 (5 bases). The germline CDR1 and CDR2 sequences are SGHTA and FQGNSA. The ends were cut back, 5 bases at V and 1 base at J, with 12 bases in the middle. The CDR3 length is 15 residues. CDR3 protein: CASSPIQGSGNTIYF. CDR3 DNA: TGTGCCAGCAGCCCCATTCAGGGTTCTGGAAACACCATATATTTT.

The chain has TRBV6-1 and TRBJ2-3, with 7 nucleotides matching TRBD1. This CDR3 region has 15 residues. With 4 bases clipped from V and 4 bases from J, the junction kept 8 bases outside the gene matches. The germline V gene has CDR1 MNHNS and CDR2 SASEGT. For the CDR3, the DNA is TGTGCCAGCAGTGTAGTAGGGGGCCTCGCAGATACGCAGTATTTT. Protein product: CASSVVGGLADTQYF.

The rearrangement uses TRBV18 and TRBJ1-3; no firm D call. CDR1 is KGHSH, CDR2 LQKENI, per germline. CDR3 size: 15 residues. V lost 3 bases to trimming and J lost 3 bases, with 12 bases between them. The CDR3 nucleotides read TGTGCCAGCTCACCCAAAGCTGGTGGTGGAAACACCATATATTTT. Its protein product is CASSPKAGGGNTIYF.

The chain uses TRBV5-6 and TRBJ1-1, with a weak D call TRBD1 (5 bases). This CDR3 comprises 14 residues. Trimming stripped 0 bases from V and 3 bases from J, with 9 bases between. CDR1 and CDR2 (germline): SGHDT, YYEEEE. CDR3 nucleotides: TGTGCCAGCAGCTTGGCGGGGGGGTACACTGAAGCTTTCTTT. This gives the protein CASSLAGGYTEAFF.

The V and J genes are TRBV30 and TRBJ2-7, with 7 bases aligning to TRBD1. In germline, CDR1 is GTSNPN, CDR2 SVGIG (reference sequence). There are 14 residues in the CDR3. V gave up 3 bases and J gave up 2 bases; unmatched junction bases: 7. The CDR3 here is CAWSLRGPTYEQYF. The CDR3 DNA is TGTGCCTGGAGCCTAAGGGGGCCGACCTACGAGCAGTACTTC.

This clone was detected only once. V is TRBV19 and J is TRBJ2-1; 7 bases line up with TRBD1. Looked up from germline, CDR1 is LNHDA and CDR2 is SQIVND (reference sequence). V trimming: 3 bases; J trimming: 5 bases; junction bases outside the gene matches: 10. This CDR3 contains 16 residues. Here the CDR3 reads CASSIEGTAVNNEQFF. The CDR3 nucleotides read TGTGCCAGTAGTATCGAGGGGACAGCCGTAAACAATGAGCAGTTCTTC.

This chain links TRBV19 with TRBJ2-5; 10 bases fit TRBD1. This CDR3 is built from 14 residues. The germline V gene has CDR1 LNHDA and CDR2 SQIVND (reference sequence). With 8 bases clipped from V and 3 bases from J, the junction kept 6 bases outside the gene matches. CDR3 coding DNA: TGTGCCAGTGGGGACAGGGGTTTGAAAGAGACCCAGTACTTC. Translation gives CASGDRGLKETQYF.

The table lists this clone with a count of one. The chain joins TRBV7-3 to TRBJ2-7; 11 positions agree with TRBD1. V lost 5 bases and J lost 2; bases outside the gene matches: 2. Looked up from germline, CDR1 is SGHTA and CDR2 is FQGTGA. The CDR3 has 14 residues. CDR3 sequence: CASSRTGGAYEQYF. The DNA of the CDR3 is TGTGCCAGCAGCCGGACAGGGGGCGCCTACGAGCAGTACTTC. Full variable domain (rest looked up from reference TRBV7-3 and TRBJ2-7): GAGVSQTPSNKVTEKGKYVELRCDPISGHTALYWYRQSLGQGPEFLIYFQGTGAADDSGLPNDRFFAVRPEGSVSTLKIQRTERGDSAVYLCASSRTGGAYEQYFGPGTRLTVT.

This rearrangement joins TRBV7-3 to TRBJ2-2; unclear D gene. The CDR3 is 13 residues long. Per the germline V gene, CDR1 is SGHTA and CDR2 is FQGTGA. Trimming took 6 bases from V and 3 from J, leaving 8 bases between them. The CDR3, as DNA: TGTGCCAGCAGTTTCGCGGACACCGGGGAGCTGTTTTTT. Its translation is CASSFADTGELFF.

CDR3 region: CASSPQGSGTSYNEQFF. Here the CDR3 DNA reads TGTGCCAGCAGCCCCCAGGGTAGCGGGACTTCCTACAATGAGCAGTTCTTC. V is TRBV9 and J is TRBJ2-1; TRBD2 agrees at 8 bases. J gave up 1 base and V 4 bases, and 10 bases lay outside the gene matches. This CDR3 comprises 17 residues. In germline, CDR1 is SGDLS, CDR2 YYNGEE.

This chain links TRBV5-1 with TRBJ1-2; TRBD1 agrees at 9 bases. With V trimmed by 0 bases and J by 8 bases, 11 bases remained unmatched. Germline values: CDR1 SGHRS, CDR2 YFSETQ. The CDR3 is made up of 16 amino acids. The CDR3 loop is CASSLDSPTGGSGYTF. In DNA, the CDR3 is TGCGCCAGCAGCTTGGACTCCCCCACAGGGGGCAGCGGCTACACCTTC.

The CDR3 DNA sequence: TGTGCCTCAAACCGGGACAGGGGTATGCGTGGCTACACCTTC. It encodes CASNRDRGMRGYTF. This chain connects TRBV30 to TRBJ1-2, with TRBD1 matching 10 bases. V lost 7 bases to trimming and J lost 7 bases; unmatched junction nucleotides: 12. Germline CDR1 GTSNPN, CDR2 SVGIG (reference sequence). The CDR3 runs to 14 residues.

V is TRBV5-1 and J is TRBJ1-1, with 7 bases that match TRBD1. The CDR3 loop spans 15 amino acids. Germline CDR1 reads SGHRS; CDR2 reads YFSETQ. The trim removed 4 bases at V and 0 bases at J, leaving 6 bases unmatched. This CDR3 reads CASSATGTMNTEAFF. CDR3 nucleotide sequence: TGCGCCAGCAGCGCGACAGGGACCATGAACACTGAAGCTTTCTTT. Full variable domain (remainder filled in from reference TRBV5-1 and TRBJ1-1): KAGVTQTPRYLIKTRGQQVTLSCSPISGHRSVSWYQQTPGQGLQFLFEYFSETQRNKGNFPGRFSGRQFSNSRSEMNVSTLELGDSALYLCASSATGTMNTEAFFGQGTRLTVV.

This clone was counted between two and nine times. The chain links TRBV27 to TRBJ2-7; the D call may be TRBD1 or TRBD2 (5 bases each). The CDR3 runs 14 residues. Per the germline V gene, CDR1 is MNHEY and CDR2 is SMNVEV (reference sequence). V was shortened by 6 bases and J by 0 bases, with 12 bases between the two germline ends. The CDR3 bases are TGTGCCAGCAGATGGGACCAAAGCTCCTACGAGCAGTACTTC. Protein product: CASRWDQSSYEQYF.

The chain combines TRBV19 with TRBJ2-6; D is ambiguous. Trimming removed 2 bases at V and 0 bases at J, with 8 bases between. The CDR3 is made up of 16 amino acids. Germline assignment: CDR1 LNHDA and CDR2 SQIVND (reference sequence). DNA for the CDR3: TGTGCCAGTAGTATACGTGGAGTCTCTGGGGCCAACGTCCTGACTTTC. Translating it yields CASSIRGVSGANVLTF. Using reference TRBV19 and TRBJ2-6 for the parts outside the CDR3, the full variable domain is DGGITQSPKYLFRKEGQNVTLSCEQNLNHDAMYWYRQDPGQGLRLIYYSQIVNDFQKGDIAEGYSVSREKKESFPLTVTSAQKNPTAFYLCASSIRGVSGANVLTFGAGSRLTVL.

The chain recombines TRBV5-1 with TRBJ2-1; 7 positions match TRBD1. This CDR3 contains 15 residues. Per the germline V gene, CDR1 is SGHRS and CDR2 is YFSETQ. V shed 0 bases, J shed 8 bases, and the junction held 8 bases outside the gene matches. The CDR3 here is CASSLGQGFIDEQFF. CDR3 DNA sequence: TGCGCCAGCAGCTTGGGACAGGGATTTATCGATGAGCAGTTCTTC.

The V gene is TRBV7-9, the J gene TRBJ2-1; 12 bases fit TRBD1. This CDR3 comprises 15 residues. In germline, CDR1 is SEHNR, CDR2 FQNEAQ (reference sequence). The junction had 8 bases not matched to a gene; V was cut back by 5 bases and J by 9 bases. The CDR3 DNA is TGTGCCAGCAGCCCCCGGGACAGGGGGCAGAGTGAGCAGTTCTTC. Protein: CASSPRDRGQSEQFF.

The chain combines TRBV27 with TRBJ2-2, with D tentatively TRBD2 (6 bases). V was cut by 4 bases and J by 1 base, with 13 bases left in between. The CDR3 is 16 residues long. Germline CDR1 is MNHEY and CDR2 is SMNVEV (reference sequence). Here the CDR3 DNA reads TGTGCCAGCAGTTCCCTCACTAGCCTGAACACCGGGGAGCTGTTTTTT. Protein product: CASSSLTSLNTGELFF.

This clone was seen a single time. The chain is built from TRBV7-9 and TRBJ1-5, with TRBD1 as a possible D gene (5 bases). This CDR3 region has 13 residues. Germline CDR1 and CDR2: SEHNR and FQNEAQ (reference sequence). The V end was cut by 5 bases, the J end by 6 bases, with 11 bases between. The CDR3: CASSRGEVQPQHF. DNA for the CDR3: TGTGCCAGCAGCCGAGGGGAGGTTCAGCCCCAGCATTTT.

The J gene is TRBJ1-5, the V gene TRBV28; D is uncertain. Germline loops: CDR1 MDHEN, CDR2 SYDVKM. Trimming took 4 bases from V and 3 from J, leaving 4 bases between them. The CDR3 length is 12 residues. CDR3 region: CASSSLNQPQHF. CDR3 coding DNA: TGTGCCAGCAGTTCCCTCAATCAGCCCCAGCATTTT.

With respect to this clone: A read error may produce the germline difference seen at one junction end. This rearrangement joins TRBV2 to TRBJ2-2; D remains unclear. CDR1 is SNHLY and CDR2 is FYNNEI in the germline V gene. This CDR3 has 15 residues. CDR3 coding DNA: TGTGCCAGCAGCGAAGTAGATTCTAACACCGGGGAGCTGTTTTTT. This gives the protein CASSEVDSNTGELFF. Together with reference TRBV2 and TRBJ2-2, the CDR3 gives the full variable domain: EPEVTQTPSHQVTQMGQEVILRCVPISNHLYFYWYRQILGQKVEFLVSFYNNEISEKSEIFDDQFSVERPDGSNFTLKIRSTKLEDSAMYFCASSEVDSNTGELFFGEGSRLTVL.